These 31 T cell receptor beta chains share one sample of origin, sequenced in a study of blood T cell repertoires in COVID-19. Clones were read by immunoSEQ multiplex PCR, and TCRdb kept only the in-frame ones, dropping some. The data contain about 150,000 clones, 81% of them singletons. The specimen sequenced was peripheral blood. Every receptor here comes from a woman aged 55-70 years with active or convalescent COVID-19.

The CDR3 reads CASSLYRPGAYNEQFF. The CDR3 coding sequence is TGTGCCAGCAGTTTATACCGCCCCGGGGCCTACAATGAGCAGTTCTTC. The chain joins TRBV28 to TRBJ2-1; TRBD2 is a possible D gene (5 bases). This CDR3 comprises 16 residues. Germline assignment: CDR1 MDHEN and CDR2 SYDVKM. Trimming removed 1 base at V and 2 bases at J, with 12 bases between.

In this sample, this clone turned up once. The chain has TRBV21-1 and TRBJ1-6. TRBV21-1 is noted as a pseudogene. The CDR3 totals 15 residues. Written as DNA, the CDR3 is TGTGCCAGCAGCAAGTTCAGGGGCGGGGGTTCACCCCTCCACTTT. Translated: CASSKFRGGGSPLHF.

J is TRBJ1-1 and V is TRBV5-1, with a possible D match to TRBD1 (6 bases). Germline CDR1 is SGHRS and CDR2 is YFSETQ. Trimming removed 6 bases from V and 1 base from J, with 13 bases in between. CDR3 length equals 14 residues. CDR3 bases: TGCGCCAGCACCACCGGGACAAAGAACACTGAAGCTTTCTTT. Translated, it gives CASTTGTKNTEAFF.

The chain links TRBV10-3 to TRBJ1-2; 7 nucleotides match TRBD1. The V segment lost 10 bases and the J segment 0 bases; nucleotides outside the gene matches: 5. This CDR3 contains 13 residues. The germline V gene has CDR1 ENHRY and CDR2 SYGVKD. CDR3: CATTGTANYGYTF. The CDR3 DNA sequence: TGTGCCACCACCGGGACAGCTAACTATGGCTACACCTTC.

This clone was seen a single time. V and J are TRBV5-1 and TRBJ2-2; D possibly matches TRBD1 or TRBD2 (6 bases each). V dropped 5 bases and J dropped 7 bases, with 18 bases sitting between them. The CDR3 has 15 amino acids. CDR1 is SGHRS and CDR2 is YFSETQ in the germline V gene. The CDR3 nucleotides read TGCGCCAGCAGGTTGCGGGAACAGGGCGGCGGGGAGCTGTTTTTT. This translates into CASRLREQGGGELFF.

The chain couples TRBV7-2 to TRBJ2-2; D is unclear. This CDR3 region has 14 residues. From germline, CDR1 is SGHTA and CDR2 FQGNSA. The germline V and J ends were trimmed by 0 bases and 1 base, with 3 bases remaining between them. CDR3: CASSLAMNTGELFF. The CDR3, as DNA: TGTGCCAGCAGCTTAGCTATGAACACCGGGGAGCTGTTTTTT. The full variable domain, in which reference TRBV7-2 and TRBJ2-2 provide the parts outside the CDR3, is GAGVSQSPSNKVTEKGKDVELRCDPISGHTALYWYRQSLGQGLEFLIYFQGNSAPDKSGLPSDRFSAERTGGSVSTLTIQRTQQEDSAVYLCASSLAMNTGELFFGEGSRLTVL.

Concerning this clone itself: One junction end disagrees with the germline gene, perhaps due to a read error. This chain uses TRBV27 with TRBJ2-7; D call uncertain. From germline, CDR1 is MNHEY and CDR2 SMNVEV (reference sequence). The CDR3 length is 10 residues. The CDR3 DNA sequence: TGTGCCAGCCGCATAGATGAGGTGGATTTC. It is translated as CASRIDEVDF.

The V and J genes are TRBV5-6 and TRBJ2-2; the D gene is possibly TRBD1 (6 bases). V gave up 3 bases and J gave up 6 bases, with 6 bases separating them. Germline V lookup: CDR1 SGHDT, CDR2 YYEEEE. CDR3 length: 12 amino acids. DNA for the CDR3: TGTGCCAGCAGCTGGGGGCCCGGGGAGCTGTTTTTT. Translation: CASSWGPGELFF.

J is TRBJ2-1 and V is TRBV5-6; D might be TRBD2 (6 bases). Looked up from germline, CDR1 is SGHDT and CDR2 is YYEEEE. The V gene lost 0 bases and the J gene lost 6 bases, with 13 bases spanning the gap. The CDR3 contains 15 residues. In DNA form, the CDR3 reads TGTGCCAGCAGCTTGGCCGGAGGGAAGGTCAATGAGCAGTTCTTC. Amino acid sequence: CASSLAGGKVNEQFF.

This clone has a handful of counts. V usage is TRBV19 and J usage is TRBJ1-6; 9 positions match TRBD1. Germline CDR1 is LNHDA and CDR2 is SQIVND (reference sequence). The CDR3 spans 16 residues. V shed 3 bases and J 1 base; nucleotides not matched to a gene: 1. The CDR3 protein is CASSMTGGSYNSPLHF. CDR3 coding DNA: TGTGCCAGTAGTATGACAGGGGGATCCTATAATTCACCCCTCCACTTT.

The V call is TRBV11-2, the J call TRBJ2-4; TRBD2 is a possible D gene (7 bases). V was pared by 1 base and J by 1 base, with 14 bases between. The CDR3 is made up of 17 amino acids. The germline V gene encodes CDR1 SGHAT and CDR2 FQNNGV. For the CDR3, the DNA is TGTGCCAGCAGCTTAGTCGAGGGGGGAGGGGCCAAAAACATTCAGTACTTC. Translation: CASSLVEGGGAKNIQYF. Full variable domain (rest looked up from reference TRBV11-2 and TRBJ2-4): EAGVAQSPRYKIIEKRQSVAFWCNPISGHATLYWYQQILGQGPKLLIQFQNNGVVDDSQLPKDRFSAERLKGVDSTLKIQPAKLEDSAVYLCASSLVEGGGAKNIQYFGAGTRLSVL.

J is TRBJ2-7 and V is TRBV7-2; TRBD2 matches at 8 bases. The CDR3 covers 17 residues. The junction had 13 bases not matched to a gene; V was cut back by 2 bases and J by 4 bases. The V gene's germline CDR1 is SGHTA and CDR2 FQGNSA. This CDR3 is CASSLKVSSGSQYEQYF. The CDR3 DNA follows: TGTGCCAGCAGCTTAAAAGTCTCAAGCGGGAGTCAGTACGAGCAGTACTTC.

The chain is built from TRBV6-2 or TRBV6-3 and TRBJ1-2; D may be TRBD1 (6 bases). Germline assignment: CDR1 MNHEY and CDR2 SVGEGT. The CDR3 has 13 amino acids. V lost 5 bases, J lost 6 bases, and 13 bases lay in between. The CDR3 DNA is TGTGCCAGCAGTACCGATTACAGGGATGGCTACACCTTC. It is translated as CASSTDYRDGYTF.

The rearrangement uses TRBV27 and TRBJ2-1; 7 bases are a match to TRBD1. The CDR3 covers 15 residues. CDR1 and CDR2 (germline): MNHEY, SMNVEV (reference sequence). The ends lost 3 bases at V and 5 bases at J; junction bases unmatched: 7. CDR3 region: CASSFKTGRDNEQFF. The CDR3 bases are TGTGCCAGCAGTTTCAAGACAGGGAGAGACAATGAGCAGTTCTTC.

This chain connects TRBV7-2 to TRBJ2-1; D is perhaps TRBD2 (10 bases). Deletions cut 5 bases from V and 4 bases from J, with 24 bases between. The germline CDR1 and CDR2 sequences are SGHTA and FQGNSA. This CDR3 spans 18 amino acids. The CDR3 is CASSRTGARTSGYNEQFF. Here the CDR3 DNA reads TGTGCCAGCAGCCGGACAGGGGCCCGGACTAGCGGTTACAATGAGCAGTTCTTC.

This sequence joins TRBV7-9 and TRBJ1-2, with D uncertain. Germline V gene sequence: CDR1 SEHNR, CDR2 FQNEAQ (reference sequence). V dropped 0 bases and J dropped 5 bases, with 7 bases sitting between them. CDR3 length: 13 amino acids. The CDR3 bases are TGTGCCAGCAGCTTAGCCATGGAGTATGGCTACACCTTC. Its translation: CASSLAMEYGYTF. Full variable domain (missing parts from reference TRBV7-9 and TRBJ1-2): DTGVSQNPRHKITKRGQNVTFRCDPISEHNRLYWYRQTLGQGPEFLTYFQNEAQLEKSRLLSDRFSAERPKGSFSTLEIQRTEQGDSAMYLCASSLAMEYGYTFGSGTRLTVV.

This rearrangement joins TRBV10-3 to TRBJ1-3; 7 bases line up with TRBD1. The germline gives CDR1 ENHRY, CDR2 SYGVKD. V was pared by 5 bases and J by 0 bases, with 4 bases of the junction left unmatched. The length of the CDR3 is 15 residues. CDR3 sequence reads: CAISSGTDSGNTIYF. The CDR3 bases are TGTGCCATCAGTTCCGGGACAGACTCTGGAAACACCATATATTTT.

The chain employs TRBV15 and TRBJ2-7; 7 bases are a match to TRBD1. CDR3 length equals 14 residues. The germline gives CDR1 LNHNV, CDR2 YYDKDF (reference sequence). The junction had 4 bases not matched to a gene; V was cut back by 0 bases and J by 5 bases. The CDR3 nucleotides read TGTGCCACCAGCAGAGATCAGACAGGGCACGAGCAGTACGTC. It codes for CATSRDQTGHEQYV.

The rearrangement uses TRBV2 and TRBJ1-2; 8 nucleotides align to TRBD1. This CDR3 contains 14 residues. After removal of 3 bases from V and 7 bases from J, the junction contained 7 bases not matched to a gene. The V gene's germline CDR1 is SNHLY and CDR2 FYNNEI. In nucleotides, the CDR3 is TGTGCCAGCAGTGAGGACCAGGGGGCGTCTGGCTACACCTTC. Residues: CASSEDQGASGYTF.

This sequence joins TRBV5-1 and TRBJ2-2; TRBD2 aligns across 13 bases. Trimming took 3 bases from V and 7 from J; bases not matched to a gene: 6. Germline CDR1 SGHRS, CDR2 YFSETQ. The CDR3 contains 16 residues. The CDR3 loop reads CASSWTSGRIDGELFF. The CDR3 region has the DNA TGCGCCAGCAGCTGGACTAGCGGGAGAATTGACGGGGAGCTGTTTTTT.

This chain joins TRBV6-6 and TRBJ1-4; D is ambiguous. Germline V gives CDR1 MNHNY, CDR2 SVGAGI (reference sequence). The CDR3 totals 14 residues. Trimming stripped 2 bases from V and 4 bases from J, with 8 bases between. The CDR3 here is CASSYPQNNEKLFF. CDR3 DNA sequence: TGTGCCAGCAGTTACCCCCAGAATAATGAAAAACTGTTTTTT.

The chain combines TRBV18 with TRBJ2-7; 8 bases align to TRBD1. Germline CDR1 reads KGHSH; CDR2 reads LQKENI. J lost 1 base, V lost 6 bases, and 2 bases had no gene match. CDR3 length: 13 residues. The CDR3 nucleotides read TGTGCCAGCTCCGGGACAGGTTCCTACGAGCAGTACTTC. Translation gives CASSGTGSYEQYF.

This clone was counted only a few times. The CDR3 DNA follows: TGTGCCAGCTCTAGGTTTGGAGGGATTAATGAAAAACTGTTTTTT. Protein sequence: CASSRFGGINEKLFF. This chain joins TRBV6-5 and TRBJ1-4; D gene ambiguous. In germline, CDR1 is MNHEY, CDR2 SVGAGI. V lost 8 bases and J 4 bases, leaving 17 bases between the germline ends. This CDR3 contains 15 residues.

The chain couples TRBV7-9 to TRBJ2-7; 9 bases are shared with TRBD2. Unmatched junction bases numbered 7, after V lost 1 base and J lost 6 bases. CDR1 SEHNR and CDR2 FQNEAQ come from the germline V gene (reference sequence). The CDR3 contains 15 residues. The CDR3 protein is CASSLEAGGFREQYV. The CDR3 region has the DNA TGTGCCAGCAGCTTAGAAGCGGGGGGTTTCCGCGAGCAGTACGTC.

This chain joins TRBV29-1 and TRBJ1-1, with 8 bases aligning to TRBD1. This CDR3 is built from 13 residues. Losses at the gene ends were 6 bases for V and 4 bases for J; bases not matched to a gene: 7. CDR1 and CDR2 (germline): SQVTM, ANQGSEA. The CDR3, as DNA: TGCAGCGTGAGACAGGGGTGGGGCACTGAAGCTTTCTTT. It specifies CSVRQGWGTEAFF.

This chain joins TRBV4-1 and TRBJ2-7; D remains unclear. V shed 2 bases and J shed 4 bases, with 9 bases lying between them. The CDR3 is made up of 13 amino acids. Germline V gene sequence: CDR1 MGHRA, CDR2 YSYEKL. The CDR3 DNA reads TGCGCCAGCAGCCAATTTGACGGGTACGAGCAGTACGTC. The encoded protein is CASSQFDGYEQYV.

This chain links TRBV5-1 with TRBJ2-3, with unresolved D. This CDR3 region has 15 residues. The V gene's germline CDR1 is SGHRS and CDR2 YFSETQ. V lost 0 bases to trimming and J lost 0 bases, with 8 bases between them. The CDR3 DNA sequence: TGCGCCAGCAGCTTGGACGGAGCTAGCACAGATACGCAGTATTTT. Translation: CASSLDGASTDTQYF.

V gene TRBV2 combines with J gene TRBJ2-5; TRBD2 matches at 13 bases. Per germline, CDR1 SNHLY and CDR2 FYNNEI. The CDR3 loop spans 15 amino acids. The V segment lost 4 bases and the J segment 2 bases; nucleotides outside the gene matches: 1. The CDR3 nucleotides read TGTGCCAGCAGTGCGGGACTAGCGGGACAAGAGACCCAGTACTTC. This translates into CASSAGLAGQETQYF.

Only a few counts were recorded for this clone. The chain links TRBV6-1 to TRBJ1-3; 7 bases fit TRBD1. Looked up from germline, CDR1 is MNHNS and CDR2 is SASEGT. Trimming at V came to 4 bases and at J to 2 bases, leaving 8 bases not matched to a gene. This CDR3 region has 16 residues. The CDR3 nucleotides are TGTGCCAGCAGTGGGGGGTCGACAGGGCCTGGAAACACCATATATTTT. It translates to CASSGGSTGPGNTIYF.

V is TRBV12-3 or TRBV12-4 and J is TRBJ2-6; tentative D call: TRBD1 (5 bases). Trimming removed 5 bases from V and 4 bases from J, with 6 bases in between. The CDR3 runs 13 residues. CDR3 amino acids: CASSNRGANVLTF. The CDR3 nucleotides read TGTGCCAGCAGTAACAGGGGGGCCAACGTCCTGACTTTC.

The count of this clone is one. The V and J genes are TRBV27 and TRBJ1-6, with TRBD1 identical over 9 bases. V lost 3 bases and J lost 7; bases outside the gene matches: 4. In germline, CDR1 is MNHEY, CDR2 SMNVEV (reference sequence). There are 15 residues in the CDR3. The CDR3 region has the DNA TGTGCCAGCAGTTTTTCGGGACAGGGCAATTCACCCCTCCACTTT. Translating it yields CASSFSGQGNSPLHF.